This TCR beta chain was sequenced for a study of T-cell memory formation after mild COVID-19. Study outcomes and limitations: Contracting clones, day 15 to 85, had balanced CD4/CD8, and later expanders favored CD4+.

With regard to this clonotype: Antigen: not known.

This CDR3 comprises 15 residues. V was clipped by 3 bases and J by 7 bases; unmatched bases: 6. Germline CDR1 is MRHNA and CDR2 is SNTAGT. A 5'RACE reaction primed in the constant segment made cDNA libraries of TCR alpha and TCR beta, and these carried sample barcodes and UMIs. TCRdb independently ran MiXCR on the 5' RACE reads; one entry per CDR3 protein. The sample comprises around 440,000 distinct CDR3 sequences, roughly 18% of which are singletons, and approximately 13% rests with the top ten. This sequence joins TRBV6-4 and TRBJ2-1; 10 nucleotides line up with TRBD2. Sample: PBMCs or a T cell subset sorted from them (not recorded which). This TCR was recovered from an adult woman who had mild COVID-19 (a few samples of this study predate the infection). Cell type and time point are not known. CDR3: CASSDTSGEGNEQFF. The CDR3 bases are TGTGCCAGCAGTGATACTAGCGGGGAAGGGAATGAGCAGTTCTTC.